Listed below are T cell receptor beta chains from one sample, sequenced in a study of T cells in tumors after PD-1 blockade. Assay used: immunoSEQ multiplex PCR; TCRdb lists only in-frame clones, some missing. The sample lists 15,000 to 25,000 clones; roughly 80% were seen once. The material was PBMCs, obtained after anti-PD-1 therapy. These receptors all come from a human donor with advanced basal cell or squamous cell carcinoma (not recorded which). CDR3s include the opening cysteine and the closing phenylalanine or tryptophan. Fields, in order: J gene, D gene, clone size, V gene, CDR3 DNA, CDR3 protein. The D gene is left open where the match is weak. Rows may omit the clone size; those that give it use once, few, many or a size class.

j_gene: TRBJ2-2
d_gene: NA
abundance: NA
v_gene: TRBV18
CDR3nt: TGTGCCAGCTCACCACCCTTTCCGGGGGCGATCACCGGGGAGCTGTTTTTT
CDR3aa: CASSPPFPGAITGELFF

j_gene: TRBJ2-7
d_gene: TRBD1
abundance: NA
v_gene: TRBV6-5
CDR3nt: TGTGCCAGCAGTTACTCTCGGACAGGGGACTCCTACGAGCAGTACTTC
CDR3aa: CASSYSRTGDSYEQYF

j_gene: TRBJ2-3
d_gene: TRBD2
abundance: NA
v_gene: TRBV11-1
CDR3nt: TGTGCCAGCACACCAATGCGGGGGGGCATCACAGATACGCAGTATTTT
CDR3aa: CASTPMRGGITDTQYF

j_gene: TRBJ1-3
d_gene: NA
abundance: few
v_gene: TRBV3-1/TRBV3-2
CDR3nt: TGTGCCAGCAGCCACAAGGGTAATACTGACACCATATATTTT
CDR3aa: CASSHKGNTDTIYF

j_gene: TRBJ2-5
d_gene: TRBD1
abundance: NA
v_gene: TRBV5-5
CDR3nt: TGTGCCAGCAGCTTGTTGCGGGGAACCGGGACAGGGTTTAGGGAGACCCAGTACTTC
CDR3aa: CASSLLRGTGTGFRETQYF

j_gene: TRBJ1-2
d_gene: TRBD1
abundance: NA
v_gene: TRBV29-1
CDR3nt: TGCAGCGCACGGACAGGGGGCGCTTCCTATGGCTACACCTTC
CDR3aa: CSARTGGASYGYTF

j_gene: TRBJ1-2
d_gene: NA
abundance: NA
v_gene: TRBV19
CDR3nt: TGTGCCAGTAGTGATCAGGGATGGTCCTCCTATGGCTACACCTTC
CDR3aa: CASSDQGWSSYGYTF

j_gene: TRBJ2-1
d_gene: TRBD2
abundance: NA
v_gene: TRBV28
CDR3nt: TGTGCCAGCAGTGTGGGACTACCGAGCTCCTACAATGAGCAGTTCTTC
CDR3aa: CASSVGLPSSYNEQFF

j_gene: TRBJ1-5
d_gene: TRBD1
abundance: NA
v_gene: TRBV2
CDR3nt: TGTGCCAGCAGTGAAGCGGGTTGGACAGGGTCTAATCCCCAGCATTTT
CDR3aa: CASSEAGWTGSNPQHF

j_gene: TRBJ1-1
d_gene: NA
abundance: NA
v_gene: TRBV27
CDR3nt: TGTGCCAGCAGTCTTCGTTGGGGGACAAACACTGAAGCTTTCTTT
CDR3aa: CASSLRWGTNTEAFF

j_gene: TRBJ2-6
d_gene: NA
abundance: NA
v_gene: TRBV6-5
CDR3nt: TGTGCCAGCACGAGGGGAAGTGGGGCCAACGTCCTGACTTTC
CDR3aa: CASTRGSGANVLTF

j_gene: TRBJ1-5
d_gene: TRBD1
abundance: NA
v_gene: TRBV5-5
CDR3nt: TGTGCCAGCAGCTCCTCTGTGCGACAGGGCCATCAGCCCCAGCATTTT
CDR3aa: CASSSSVRQGHQPQHF

j_gene: TRBJ2-7
d_gene: TRBD1
abundance: NA
v_gene: TRBV5-6
CDR3nt: TGTGCCAGCAGCTTCCCGGGACAGACCTACGAGCAGTACTTC
CDR3aa: CASSFPGQTYEQYF

j_gene: TRBJ1-1
d_gene: NA
abundance: NA
v_gene: TRBV7-6
CDR3nt: TGTGCCAGCAGCCCACATCAGGGGTCCACTGAAGCTTTCTTT
CDR3aa: CASSPHQGSTEAFF

j_gene: TRBJ1-2
d_gene: NA
abundance: NA
v_gene: TRBV28
CDR3nt: TGTGCCAGCAGTTCCCTGGGGAGGGAGAGTGAGAGGGGCTACACCTTC
CDR3aa: CASSSLGRESERGYTF

j_gene: TRBJ1-1
d_gene: NA
abundance: NA
v_gene: TRBV2
CDR3nt: TGTGCCAGCAGCGGACTTATGAACACTGAAGCTTTCTTT
CDR3aa: CASSGLMNTEAFF

j_gene: TRBJ2-2
d_gene: TRBD2
abundance: few
v_gene: TRBV3-1/TRBV3-2
CDR3nt: TGTGCCAGCAGCCAAGATCTTGGAGCGGGACCCGGGGAGCTGTTTTTT
CDR3aa: CASSQDLGAGPGELFF

j_gene: TRBJ2-7
d_gene: NA
abundance: medium-sized
v_gene: TRBV27
CDR3nt: TGTGCCAGCAGTTCGGGGCTAGGGGCCCTAACCTACGAGCAGTACTTC
CDR3aa: CASSSGLGALTYEQYF

j_gene: TRBJ2-3
d_gene: NA
abundance: NA
v_gene: TRBV9
CDR3nt: TGTGCCAGCAGCGATGGAGGCGGGGAAGGCACAGATACGCAGTATTTT
CDR3aa: CASSDGGGEGTDTQYF

j_gene: TRBJ2-7
d_gene: TRBD2
abundance: NA
v_gene: TRBV7-8
CDR3nt: TGTGCCAGCAGCTCGGGACTAGCGACTTCCTACGAGCAGTACTTC
CDR3aa: CASSSGLATSYEQYF

j_gene: TRBJ2-1
d_gene: TRBD2
abundance: NA
v_gene: TRBV7-9
CDR3nt: TGTGCCAGCAGCTTGGGGACTAGCGGGGCGAATGAGCAGTTCTTC
CDR3aa: CASSLGTSGANEQFF

j_gene: TRBJ2-7
d_gene: NA
abundance: NA
v_gene: TRBV12-3/TRBV12-4
CDR3nt: TGTGCCAGCAGGGGGGGACAGAACGAGCAGTACTTC
CDR3aa: CASRGGQNEQYF

j_gene: TRBJ2-3
d_gene: NA
abundance: NA
v_gene: TRBV7-2
CDR3nt: TGTGCCAGCAGCTTATTCGGGTTAACTAGCACAGATACGCAGTATTTT
CDR3aa: CASSLFGLTSTDTQYF

j_gene: TRBJ1-1
d_gene: NA
abundance: NA
v_gene: TRBV5-6
CDR3nt: TGTGCCAGCAGCGGCTGGGGGGAGTGGACTGAAGCTTTCTTT
CDR3aa: CASSGWGEWTEAFF

j_gene: TRBJ1-4
d_gene: NA
abundance: NA
v_gene: TRBV19
CDR3nt: TGTGCCAGTAGGACGGGACGGACAAACGAAAAACTGTTTTTT
CDR3aa: CASRTGRTNEKLFF

j_gene: TRBJ2-6
d_gene: NA
abundance: once
v_gene: TRBV6-1
CDR3nt: TGTGCCAGCAGTGACGGGGCGGCCGGGGCCAACGTCCTGACTTTC
CDR3aa: CASSDGAAGANVLTF

j_gene: TRBJ1-1
d_gene: TRBD1
abundance: NA
v_gene: TRBV5-1
CDR3nt: TGCGCCAGCAGCTTGGCCTTCGGGACAGGGGTTGGCACTGAAGCTTTCTTT
CDR3aa: CASSLAFGTGVGTEAFF

j_gene: TRBJ2-3
d_gene: TRBD2
abundance: once
v_gene: TRBV29-1
CDR3nt: TGCAGCGCCAGACTAGCGGGCGACGGTGGTACGCAGTATTTT
CDR3aa: CSARLAGDGGTQYF

j_gene: TRBJ2-3
d_gene: TRBD2
abundance: NA
v_gene: TRBV28
CDR3nt: TGTGCCAGCAGTTTTGTTGGCGGGAGGGGCACAGATACGCAGTATTTT
CDR3aa: CASSFVGGRGTDTQYF

j_gene: TRBJ1-2
d_gene: NA
abundance: NA
v_gene: TRBV7-2
CDR3nt: TGTGCCAGCAGCCCGGTCCTGCTAAACTATGGCTACACCTTC
CDR3aa: CASSPVLLNYGYTF

j_gene: TRBJ1-2
d_gene: TRBD1
abundance: NA
v_gene: TRBV28
CDR3nt: TGTGCCAGCAGCTCCCCCCAGGGGGCGGGTGGCTACACCTTC
CDR3aa: CASSSPQGAGGYTF

j_gene: TRBJ2-1
d_gene: NA
abundance: NA
v_gene: TRBV7-9
CDR3nt: TGTGCCAGCAGCTTTTCCCGGACAAGAAACAATGAGCAGTTCTTC
CDR3aa: CASSFSRTRNNEQFF

j_gene: TRBJ2-5
d_gene: NA
abundance: NA
v_gene: TRBV7-3
CDR3nt: TGTGCCAGCAGCTTAAGCAGTACCGAGACCCAGTACTTC
CDR3aa: CASSLSSTETQYF

j_gene: TRBJ1-1
d_gene: NA
abundance: NA
v_gene: TRBV11-3
CDR3nt: TGTGCCAGCAGCCACGGCAGCATATACACTGAAGCTTTCTTT
CDR3aa: CASSHGSIYTEAFF

j_gene: TRBJ2-7
d_gene: NA
abundance: NA
v_gene: TRBV20-1
CDR3nt: TGCAGTGCTAGTGGCGGGATCGGCTACGAGCAGTACTTC
CDR3aa: CSASGGIGYEQYF

j_gene: TRBJ2-7
d_gene: NA
abundance: NA
v_gene: TRBV25-1
CDR3nt: TGTGCCAGCACCCCGCAGGGGAGTCCCTACGAGCAGTACTTC
CDR3aa: CASTPQGSPYEQYF

j_gene: TRBJ1-5
d_gene: NA
abundance: few
v_gene: TRBV3-1/TRBV3-2
CDR3nt: TGTGCCAGCAGCCAAGTTTCGAGCAATCAGCCCCAGCATTTT
CDR3aa: CASSQVSSNQPQHF

j_gene: TRBJ2-1
d_gene: TRBD2
abundance: NA
v_gene: TRBV11-3
CDR3nt: TGTGCCAGCAGCTTAGATCTAGCGGGAGGGCCTGGGTTTAATGAGCAGTTCTTC
CDR3aa: CASSLDLAGGPGFNEQFF

j_gene: TRBJ1-1
d_gene: NA
abundance: NA
v_gene: TRBV7-6
CDR3nt: TGTGCCAGCAGCTTAGAGATGAACACTGAAGCTTTCTTT
CDR3aa: CASSLEMNTEAFF

j_gene: TRBJ2-3
d_gene: TRBD2
abundance: NA
v_gene: TRBV5-1
CDR3nt: TGCGCCAGCAGCTTGCCGGGGAGCGGGGGCGGCACAGATACGCAGTATTTT
CDR3aa: CASSLPGSGGGTDTQYF

j_gene: TRBJ1-4
d_gene: NA
abundance: NA
v_gene: TRBV11-3
CDR3nt: TGTGCCAGCAGCGTGATCCGGGACACCGGGGCTAATGAAAAACTGTTTTTT
CDR3aa: CASSVIRDTGANEKLFF

j_gene: TRBJ2-1
d_gene: NA
abundance: NA
v_gene: TRBV7-3
CDR3nt: TGTGCCAGCAGCCGATTACAGGGGAGGGGATACAATGAGCAGTTCTTC
CDR3aa: CASSRLQGRGYNEQFF